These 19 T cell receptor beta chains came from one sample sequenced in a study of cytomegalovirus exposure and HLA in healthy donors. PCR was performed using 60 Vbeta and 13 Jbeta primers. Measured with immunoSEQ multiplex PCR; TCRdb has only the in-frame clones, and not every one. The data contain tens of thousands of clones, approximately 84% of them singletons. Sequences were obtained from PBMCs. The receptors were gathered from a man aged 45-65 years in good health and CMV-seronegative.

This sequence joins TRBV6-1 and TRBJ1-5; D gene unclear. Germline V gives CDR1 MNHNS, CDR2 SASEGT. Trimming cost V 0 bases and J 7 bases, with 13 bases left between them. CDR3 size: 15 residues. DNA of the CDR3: TGTGCCAGCAGTGAAGCGCTGGTCAGGCCCCAGCCCCAGCATTTT. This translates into CASSEALVRPQPQHF.

In DNA, the CDR3 is TGTGCCAGCAGCATCCTCCACAGGGGGCTGAGCACTGAAGCTTTCTTT. Its translation: CASSILHRGLSTEAFF. This chain connects TRBV21-1 to TRBJ1-1; TRBD1 was called by the table and not checked on the DNA. TRBV21-1 is termed a pseudogene. The CDR3 is made up of 16 amino acids.

This chain's CDR3 is CASSAGPGRQGNQPQHF. As DNA, the CDR3 is TGTGCCAGCAGCGCCGGACCAGGGCGTCAGGGCAATCAGCCCCAGCATTTT. The V call is TRBV5-4, the J call TRBJ1-5, with D possibly matching TRBD1 (5 bases). The germline CDR1 and CDR2 sequences are SGHNT and YYREEE (reference sequence). V was clipped by 4 bases and J by 2 bases, with 19 bases between them. This CDR3 contains 17 residues.

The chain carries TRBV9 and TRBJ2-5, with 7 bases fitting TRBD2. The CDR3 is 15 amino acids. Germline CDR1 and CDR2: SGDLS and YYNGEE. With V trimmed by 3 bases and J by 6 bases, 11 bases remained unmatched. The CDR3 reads CASSAGTIFEQTQYF. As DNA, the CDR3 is TGTGCCAGCAGCGCAGGGACTATCTTCGAACAGACCCAGTACTTC.

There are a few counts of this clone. The CDR3 nucleotides are TGTGCCAGCCCCGACACCGGGGAGCTGTTTTTT. Translated: CASPDTGELFF. This chain links TRBV7-9 with TRBJ2-2; D gene unclear. The V gene lost 8 bases and the J gene lost 3 bases, with 4 bases spanning the gap. This CDR3 contains 11 residues. CDR1 and CDR2 (germline): SEHNR, FQNEAQ (reference sequence).

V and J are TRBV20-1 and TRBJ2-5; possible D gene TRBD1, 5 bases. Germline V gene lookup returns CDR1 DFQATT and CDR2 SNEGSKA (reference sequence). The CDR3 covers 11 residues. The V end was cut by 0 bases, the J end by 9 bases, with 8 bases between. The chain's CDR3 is CSAREGLAQYF. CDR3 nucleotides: TGCAGTGCTAGAGAGGGGCTTGCCCAGTACTTC.

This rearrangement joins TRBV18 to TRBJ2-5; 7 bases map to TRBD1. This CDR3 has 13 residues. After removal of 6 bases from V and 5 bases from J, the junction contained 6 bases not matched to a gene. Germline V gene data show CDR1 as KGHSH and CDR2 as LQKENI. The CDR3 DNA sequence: TGTGCCAGCTCTCTAGGGGGCCCCGAGACCCAGTACTTC. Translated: CASSLGGPETQYF.

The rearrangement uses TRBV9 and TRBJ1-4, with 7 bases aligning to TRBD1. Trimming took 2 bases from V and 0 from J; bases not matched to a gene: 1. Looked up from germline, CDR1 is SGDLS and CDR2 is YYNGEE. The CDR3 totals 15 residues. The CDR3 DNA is TGTGCCAGCAGCGTCCAGGGGGCAACTAATGAAAAACTGTTTTTT. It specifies CASSVQGATNEKLFF.

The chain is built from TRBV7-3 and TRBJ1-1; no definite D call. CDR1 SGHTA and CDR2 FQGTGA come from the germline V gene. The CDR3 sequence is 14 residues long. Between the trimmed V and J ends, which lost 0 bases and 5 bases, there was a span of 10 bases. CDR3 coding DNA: TGTGCCAGCAGCTTAACAGCGGGAAGAACTGAAGCTTTCTTT. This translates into CASSLTAGRTEAFF. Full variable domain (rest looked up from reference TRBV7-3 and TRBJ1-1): GAGVSQTPSNKVTEKGKYVELRCDPISGHTALYWYRQSLGQGPEFLIYFQGTGAADDSGLPNDRFFAVRPEGSVSTLKIQRTERGDSAVYLCASSLTAGRTEAFFGQGTRLTVV.

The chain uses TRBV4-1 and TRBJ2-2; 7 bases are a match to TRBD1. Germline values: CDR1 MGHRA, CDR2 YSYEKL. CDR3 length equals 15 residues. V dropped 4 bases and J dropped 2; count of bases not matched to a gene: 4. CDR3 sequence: CASSREGANTGELFF. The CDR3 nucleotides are TGCGCCAGCAGCCGAGAGGGGGCAAACACCGGGGAGCTGTTTTTT.

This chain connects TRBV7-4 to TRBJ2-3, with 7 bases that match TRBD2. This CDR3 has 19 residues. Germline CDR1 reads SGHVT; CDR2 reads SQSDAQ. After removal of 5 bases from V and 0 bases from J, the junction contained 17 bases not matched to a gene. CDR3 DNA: TGTGCCAGCAGCCCGCCCCCGACTAGCAACCCTACTAGCACAGATACGCAGTATTTT. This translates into CASSPPPTSNPTSTDTQYF.

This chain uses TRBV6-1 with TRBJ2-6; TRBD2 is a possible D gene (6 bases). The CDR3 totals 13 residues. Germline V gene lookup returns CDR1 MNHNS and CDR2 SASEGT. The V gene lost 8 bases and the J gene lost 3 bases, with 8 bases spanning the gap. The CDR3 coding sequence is TGTGCCAGCCAGGGACTTGGGGCCAACGTCCTGACTTTC. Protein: CASQGLGANVLTF.

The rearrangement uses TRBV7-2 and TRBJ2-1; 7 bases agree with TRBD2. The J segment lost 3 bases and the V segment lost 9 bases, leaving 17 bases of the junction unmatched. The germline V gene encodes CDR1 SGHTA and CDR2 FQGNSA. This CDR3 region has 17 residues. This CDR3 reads CASSNQGGSGRYNEQFF. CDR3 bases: TGTGCCAGTTCCAACCAGGGCGGTAGCGGGCGCTACAATGAGCAGTTCTTC.

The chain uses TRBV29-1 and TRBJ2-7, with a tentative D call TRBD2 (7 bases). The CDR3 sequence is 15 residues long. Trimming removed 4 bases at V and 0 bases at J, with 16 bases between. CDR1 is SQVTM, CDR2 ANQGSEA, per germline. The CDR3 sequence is CSVVGGPRSSYEQYF. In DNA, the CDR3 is TGCAGCGTTGTCGGGGGGCCCAGGAGCTCCTACGAGCAGTACTTC.

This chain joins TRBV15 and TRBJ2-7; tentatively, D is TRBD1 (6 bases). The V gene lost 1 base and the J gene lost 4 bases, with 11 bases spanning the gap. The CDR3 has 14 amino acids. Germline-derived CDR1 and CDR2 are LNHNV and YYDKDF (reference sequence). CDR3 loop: CATSRAGTLYEQYF. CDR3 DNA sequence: TGTGCCACCAGCAGAGCCGGGACACTTTACGAGCAGTACTTC.

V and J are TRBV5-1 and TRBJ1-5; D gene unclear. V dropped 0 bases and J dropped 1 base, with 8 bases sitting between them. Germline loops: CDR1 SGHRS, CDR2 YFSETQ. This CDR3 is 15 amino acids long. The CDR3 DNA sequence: TGCGCCAGCAGCTTGGGAGGGCTCAGCAATCAGCCCCAGCATTTT. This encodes CASSLGGLSNQPQHF.

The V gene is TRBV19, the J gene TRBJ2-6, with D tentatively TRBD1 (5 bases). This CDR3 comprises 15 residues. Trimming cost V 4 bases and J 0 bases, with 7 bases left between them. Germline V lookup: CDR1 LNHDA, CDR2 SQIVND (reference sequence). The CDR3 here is CASSRQSSGANVLTF. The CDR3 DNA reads TGTGCCAGTAGTAGACAGAGCTCTGGGGCCAACGTCCTGACTTTC.

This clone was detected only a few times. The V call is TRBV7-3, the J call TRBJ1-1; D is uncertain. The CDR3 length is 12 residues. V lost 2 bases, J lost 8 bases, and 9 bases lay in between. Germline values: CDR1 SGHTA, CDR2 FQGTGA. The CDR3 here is CASSLYGGEAFF. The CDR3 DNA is TGTGCCAGCAGCTTATATGGAGGGGAAGCTTTCTTT.

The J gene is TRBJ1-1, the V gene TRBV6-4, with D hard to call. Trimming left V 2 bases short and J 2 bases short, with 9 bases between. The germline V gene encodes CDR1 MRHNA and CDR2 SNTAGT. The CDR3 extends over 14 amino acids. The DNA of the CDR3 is TGTGCCAGCAGTGACACAACATTAAACACTGAAGCTTTCTTT. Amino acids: CASSDTTLNTEAFF.